This T cell receptor beta chain was captured by sequencing in a study of shared clonotypes between healthy human individuals. Produced via immunoSEQ multiplex PCR; TCRdb's table is partial and in-frame only. The sample lists 1.5 million to 1.9 million clones; approximately 98% were seen once. V was cut by 7 bases and J by 5 bases, with 14 bases left in between. The CDR3 loop spans 13 amino acids. Germline V gives CDR1 GTSNPN, CDR2 SVGIG (reference sequence). Material for sequencing was naive CD4+ T cells sorted from blood. The subset is: CD45RA+ positively selected. V gene TRBV30 combines with J gene TRBJ1-4, with D hard to call. The TCR originated in a man younger than 45 in good health. The CDR3 DNA is TGTGCCTACAAACAGACCCAGAATGAAAAACTGTTTTTT. Encoded protein: CAYKQTQNEKLFF.